Following are 13 T cell receptor beta chains from one sample sequenced in a study of control samples from healthy donors and cancer patients. Sequencing was performed with immunoSEQ multiplex PCR; in TCRdb, only in-frame clones are kept and a portion is missing. The sample lists approximately 59,000 clones; 80% to 90% were seen once. Sequencing used PBMCs. Receptors originate from a woman aged 55-69 years with lung cancer.

The CDR3 region has the DNA TGTGCCAGCAGCCAGGGACAGGTTCTGGGCTACACCTTC. Residues: CASSQGQVLGYTF. This chain connects TRBV3-1 (or the pseudogene TRBV3-2) to TRBJ1-2, with 8 bases identical to TRBD1. The CDR3 covers 13 residues. CDR1 and CDR2 (germline): LGHDT, YNNKEL (reference sequence). The trim removed 3 bases at V and 8 bases at J, leaving 5 bases unmatched.

V gene TRBV7-9 combines with J gene TRBJ1-2; D ambiguous. V shed 0 bases and J shed 4 bases, with 12 bases lying between them. The germline V gene has CDR1 SEHNR and CDR2 FQNEAQ (reference sequence). The CDR3 has 15 amino acids. The chain's CDR3 is CASSLAGVEFYGYTF. The DNA for the CDR3 is TGTGCCAGCAGCTTAGCAGGCGTGGAGTTCTATGGCTACACCTTC.

The gene calls are TRBV7-9 and TRBJ2-1, with 7 bases lining up with TRBD2. V shed 5 bases and J 4 bases; nucleotides not matched to a gene: 11. The CDR3 has 16 amino acids. Germline V gene data show CDR1 as SEHNR and CDR2 as FQNEAQ (reference sequence). Written as DNA, the CDR3 is TGTGCCAGCAGCCCCCGCGGCGGGAGTGGATACAATGAGCAGTTCTTC. This gives the protein CASSPRGGSGYNEQFF.

The chain combines TRBV5-8 with TRBJ1-2; maybe TRBD1 (5 bases). Germline assignment: CDR1 SGHTS and CDR2 YDEGEE. The V and J ends lost 0 bases and 3 bases respectively, with 9 bases between them. The CDR3 runs to 14 residues. CDR3 in DNA: TGTGCCAGCAGCTTGGCCAGGGAGGACTATGGCTACACCTTC. Its translation: CASSLAREDYGYTF.

V is TRBV10-1 and J is TRBJ1-2, with D hard to call. Trimming removed 3 bases from V and 4 bases from J, with 9 bases in between. Germline loops: CDR1 WNHNN, CDR2 SYGVQD (reference sequence). CDR3 length equals 13 residues. The CDR3 sequence: CASSEEKLYGYTF. CDR3 DNA sequence: TGCGCCAGCAGTGAAGAGAAACTCTATGGCTACACCTTC.

For this clone: Other DNA sequences within the sample encode an identical CDR3. The chain combines TRBV18 with TRBJ2-5; D unresolved. Trimming left V 0 bases short and J 4 bases short, with 3 bases between. Germline V gene sequence: CDR1 KGHSH, CDR2 LQKENI. The CDR3 runs 12 residues. The CDR3 DNA is TGTGCCAGCTCACCACCGGGAGAGACCCAGTACTTC. Translated, it gives CASSPPGETQYF.

The J gene is TRBJ1-4, the V gene TRBV18, with a tentative D call TRBD1 (6 bases). V was cut by 3 bases and J by 6 bases, with 8 bases left in between. This CDR3 region has 13 residues. The germline V gene has CDR1 KGHSH and CDR2 LQKENI. The CDR3 reads CASSPNRDEKLFF. DNA for the CDR3: TGTGCCAGCTCACCCAACAGGGATGAAAAACTGTTTTTT.

The genes are TRBV5-1 and TRBJ1-1; no clear D gene. V was cut by 1 base and J by 6 bases, with 13 bases left in between. This CDR3 spans 14 amino acids. Germline CDR1 reads SGHRS; CDR2 reads YFSETQ. The CDR3 DNA is TGCGCCAGCAGCTTGCGGGGTCGCGGGTCTGAAGCTTTCTTT. Translating gives CASSLRGRGSEAFF.

The chain is built from TRBV2 and TRBJ1-1; D is possibly TRBD1 (6 bases). Trimming stripped 6 bases from V and 0 bases from J, with 14 bases between. The length of the CDR3 is 15 residues. Germline V gene sequence: CDR1 SNHLY, CDR2 FYNNEI. The CDR3 sequence: CASSEQGPMNTEAFF. The CDR3 bases are TGTGCCAGCAGCGAACAGGGACCCATGAACACTGAAGCTTTCTTT. The full variable domain, in which reference TRBV2 and TRBJ1-1 provide the parts outside the CDR3, is EPEVTQTPSHQVTQMGQEVILRCVPISNHLYFYWYRQILGQKVEFLVSFYNNEISEKSEIFDDQFSVERPDGSNFTLKIRSTKLEDSAMYFCASSEQGPMNTEAFFGQGTRLTVV.

This chain uses TRBV5-4 with TRBJ2-7; perhaps TRBD1 as D (5 bases). The V end was cut by 2 bases, the J end by 1 base, with 7 bases between. Germline V CDR1 and CDR2: SGHNT, YYREEE (reference sequence). The CDR3 extends over 13 amino acids. In nucleotides, the CDR3 is TGTGCCAGCAGCTTAAGGGGTTCCTACGAGCAGTACTTC. Protein product: CASSLRGSYEQYF.

This chain joins TRBV7-9 and TRBJ1-4, with D perhaps matching TRBD1 (6 bases). V lost 5 bases, J lost 7 bases, and 20 bases lay in between. The CDR3 is made up of 16 amino acids. The germline V gene encodes CDR1 SEHNR and CDR2 FQNEAQ (reference sequence). CDR3 in amino acids: CASSPGESGAFEKLFF. The CDR3, as DNA: TGTGCCAGCAGCCCAGGGGAATCGGGGGCCTTTGAAAAACTGTTTTTT.

This sequence joins TRBV5-5 and TRBJ1-5; no definite D call. Germline V gene sequence: CDR1 SGHKS, CDR2 YYEKEE (reference sequence). V lost 0 bases to trimming and J lost 0 bases, with 7 bases between them. The CDR3 consists of 15 residues. The CDR3 is CASSLGAYSNQPQHF. Written as DNA, the CDR3 is TGTGCCAGCAGCTTGGGGGCCTATAGCAATCAGCCCCAGCATTTT.

This chain joins TRBV19 and TRBJ2-1, with a possible D match to TRBD1 (5 bases). The CDR3 is made up of 13 amino acids. V was clipped by 4 bases and J by 3 bases, with 7 bases between them. Germline lookup yields CDR1 LNHDA and CDR2 SQIVND (reference sequence). CDR3 in amino acids: CASSRQGYNEQFF. The CDR3, as DNA: TGTGCCAGTAGTAGGCAGGGCTACAATGAGCAGTTCTTC.